The 18 T cell receptor beta chains in this list originate from one sample, sequenced in a study of blood T cell repertoires in COVID-19. Sequencing was performed with immunoSEQ multiplex PCR; in TCRdb, only in-frame clones are kept and a portion is missing. The profile shows 250,000 to 300,000 clones, approximately 80% of them singletons. The specimen sequenced was peripheral blood. Receptor source: a man aged 55 to 70 with acute or convalescent COVID-19.

This clone was counted only a few times. V is TRBV19 and J is TRBJ2-5; possibly TRBD1 for D (6 bases). The V end lost 8 bases, the J end lost 0 bases, and 16 bases lay between the germline ends. Germline V lookup: CDR1 LNHDA, CDR2 SQIVND (reference sequence). The length of the CDR3 is 15 residues. As DNA, the CDR3 is TGTGCCAGTTATACGGGACACCCGTACCAAGAGACCCAGTACTTC. Protein: CASYTGHPYQETQYF.

Here the CDR3 DNA reads TGTGCCAGCAGTCCTGGCGGGGCGGGGGGCTCCTACGAGCAGTACTTC. Translation gives CASSPGGAGGSYEQYF. V gene TRBV27 combines with J gene TRBJ2-7, with 8 bases matching TRBD2. V lost 5 bases and J lost 0; bases outside the gene matches: 9. The CDR3 has 16 residues. Germline V gene data show CDR1 as MNHEY and CDR2 as SMNVEV (reference sequence).

The chain is built from TRBV18 and TRBJ2-3; D gene unclear. The CDR3 spans 14 residues. CDR1 is KGHSH, CDR2 LQKENI, per germline. Between the trimmed V and J ends, which lost 1 base and 4 bases, there was a span of 9 bases. The CDR3 protein is CASSPRLDADTQYF. As DNA, the CDR3 is TGTGCCAGCTCACCACGGCTAGACGCAGATACGCAGTATTTT.

The rearrangement links TRBV5-1 to TRBJ1-5, with 8 bases lining up with TRBD1. In germline, CDR1 is SGHRS, CDR2 YFSETQ. V was clipped by 1 base and J by 4 bases; unmatched bases: 4. The CDR3 is 15 amino acids. The CDR3 here is CASSLQGAENQPQHF. The CDR3 DNA sequence: TGCGCCAGCAGCTTGCAGGGGGCGGAAAATCAGCCCCAGCATTTT.

The rearrangement joins TRBV4-3 to TRBJ2-7; TRBD2 matches 7 bases. The junction had 10 bases not matched to a gene; V was cut back by 1 base and J by 4 bases. Germline lookup yields CDR1 LGHNA and CDR2 YSLEER. The CDR3 spans 16 residues. CDR3 amino acids: CASSQVWGGSFYEQYF. As DNA, the CDR3 is TGCGCCAGCAGCCAAGTTTGGGGCGGGAGTTTTTACGAGCAGTACTTC.

For this clone: The junction differs from germline at one of its ends, possibly a read error. V and J are TRBV19 and TRBJ1-6, with a possible D match to TRBD1 (6 bases). Germline-derived CDR1 and CDR2 are LNHDA and SQIVND (reference sequence). This CDR3 has 15 amino acids. CDR3 nucleotides: TGTGCCTCCCAAGGGGGGGGGTCCTTTAATTCACCCCTCCACTTT. Translating it yields CASQGGGSFNSPLHF.

The chain uses TRBV5-1 and TRBJ2-7, with 7 bases matching TRBD1. V dropped 4 bases and J dropped 3; count of bases not matched to a gene: 7. The V gene's germline CDR1 is SGHRS and CDR2 YFSETQ. The CDR3 consists of 14 residues. CDR3 bases: TGCGCCAGCAGCCCTACTCCAGGGGGCTACGAGCAGTACTTC. As protein: CASSPTPGGYEQYF.

The chain employs TRBV29-1 and TRBJ2-7; 10 bases align to TRBD1. In germline, CDR1 is SQVTM, CDR2 ANQGSEA. V lost 6 bases to trimming and J lost 6 bases; unmatched junction nucleotides: 5. The CDR3 is 12 amino acids. For the CDR3, the DNA is TGCAGCGTCGCCCGGACAGGGGGCGAGCAGTACTTC. This sequence encodes CSVARTGGEQYF.

The chain joins TRBV28 to TRBJ1-1; 10 bases are shared with TRBD1. Germline values: CDR1 MDHEN, CDR2 SYDVKM. CDR3 length equals 14 residues. The V gene end was trimmed by 3 bases and the J gene end by 3 bases; junction bases not matched to a gene: 1. CDR3 nucleotides: TGTGCCAGCAGTTTCGGGACAGGGGACACTGAAGCTTTCTTT. It specifies CASSFGTGDTEAFF.

The chain carries TRBV7-3 and TRBJ2-1; 8 positions agree with TRBD1. Per germline, CDR1 SGHTA and CDR2 FQGTGA. J gave up 12 bases and V 4 bases, and 11 bases lay outside the gene matches. The CDR3 is made up of 14 amino acids. This chain's CDR3 is CASSSPDRGGRQFF. The DNA of the CDR3 is TGTGCCAGCAGCTCCCCTGACAGGGGAGGTCGGCAGTTCTTC.

V usage is TRBV6-5 and J usage is TRBJ2-2; 10 nucleotides agree with TRBD1. The CDR3 is 15 amino acids. Germline trimming cut 11 bases from V and 3 bases from J; bases unmatched to any gene: 9. Per the germline V gene, CDR1 is MNHEY and CDR2 is SVGAGI. The CDR3 bases are TGTGCCGGAATCCGGGACAGGGGTGACACCGGGGAGCTGTTTTTT. This codes for CAGIRDRGDTGELFF.

V gene TRBV28 combines with J gene TRBJ2-7; TRBD1 agrees at 9 bases. Germline CDR1 reads MDHEN; CDR2 reads SYDVKM. The CDR3 has 14 residues. J was trimmed by 3 bases and V by 4 bases; bases with no gene match: 4. The CDR3 is CASSSAGQGYEQYF. In nucleotides, the CDR3 is TGTGCCAGCAGTTCCGCGGGACAGGGCTACGAGCAGTACTTC.

This clone came up a few times. The chain is built from TRBV7-9 and TRBJ1-4; tentatively, D is TRBD1 (6 bases). The CDR3 spans 13 residues. V was clipped by 4 bases and J by 7 bases, with 10 bases between them. The germline CDR1 and CDR2 sequences are SEHNR and FQNEAQ (reference sequence). CDR3 DNA: TGTGCCAGCAGCTCCGGACAGAGTGAAAAACTGTTTTTT. This codes for CASSSGQSEKLFF. Full variable domain (remainder filled in from reference TRBV7-9 and TRBJ1-4): DTGVSQNPRHKITKRGQNVTFRCDPISEHNRLYWYRQTLGQGPEFLTYFQNEAQLEKSRLLSDRFSAERPKGSFSTLEIQRTEQGDSAMYLCASSSGQSEKLFFGSGTQLSVL.

This clone showed up just a few times. This chain connects TRBV7-2 to TRBJ2-1, with TRBD1 as a possible D gene (6 bases). Germline lookup yields CDR1 SGHTA and CDR2 FQGNSA. The CDR3 extends over 16 amino acids. V was trimmed by 4 bases and J by 5 bases, leaving 18 bases between them. CDR3 loop: CASSSQTWTANNEQFF. CDR3 sequence (DNA): TGTGCCAGCAGCTCCCAGACTTGGACAGCCAACAATGAGCAGTTCTTC.

This clone was observed once. The J gene is TRBJ1-1, the V gene TRBV25-1; a weak D match, TRBD1 (6 bases). V lost 7 bases, J lost 1 base, and 7 bases lay in between. Germline V CDR1 and CDR2: MGHDK, SYGVNS. The CDR3 extends over 12 amino acids. The CDR3 region is CASKDRNTEAFF. In nucleotides, the CDR3 is TGTGCCAGCAAGGACAGGAACACTGAAGCTTTCTTT.

The chain combines TRBV19 with TRBJ1-4, with 7 bases fitting TRBD1. Germline V gives CDR1 LNHDA, CDR2 SQIVND (reference sequence). The CDR3 consists of 15 residues. J lost 7 bases, V lost 5 bases, and 10 bases had no gene match. CDR3 amino acids: CASSPRQGRGEKLFF. In DNA form, the CDR3 reads TGTGCCAGTAGTCCACGACAGGGTCGGGGTGAAAAACTGTTTTTT.

This clone was seen more than once but under ten times. This chain uses TRBV3-1 (or the pseudogene TRBV3-2) with TRBJ2-7; D ambiguous. V was cut by 1 base and J by 6 bases, with 10 bases left in between. Germline-derived CDR1 and CDR2 are LGHDT and YNNKEL (reference sequence). This CDR3 spans 13 amino acids. The DNA of the CDR3 is TGTGCCAGCAGCCAAGGAGTAGATGGCGAGCAGTACTTC. Protein: CASSQGVDGEQYF.

In this sample, this clone turned up a few times. The chain links TRBV7-9 to TRBJ2-7; D remains ambiguous. This CDR3 spans 13 amino acids. The V gene's germline CDR1 is SEHNR and CDR2 FQNEAQ (reference sequence). V was clipped by 3 bases and J by 2 bases, with 8 bases between them. The DNA for the CDR3 is TGTGCCAGCAGCTTCGCGGTAACCTACGAGCAGTACTTC. It yields the protein CASSFAVTYEQYF.